The rows below give T cell receptor beta chains drawn from one sample of a study of low-dose radiotherapy and immunotherapy resistance in tumors. MiXCR was run by TCRdb on the reads, yielding one entry per CDR3 protein. This repertoire shows 45,000 to 75,000 distinct CDR3 sequences, 25% found once; its top ten account for around 5%. Source: PBMCs, taken before treatment. These receptors were obtained from a male donor with prostate cancer. Each CDR3 is given with its conserved first and last residue. D genes are given only for firm matches. A row's size may be missing; if present it is once, few, many or a size class.

v_call	d_call	j_call	clone_size	cdr3_aa	cdr3_nt
TRBV6-4	TRBD2	TRBJ2-1	few	CASSAQTSGGAVVF	TGTGCCAGCAGTGCCCAGACTAGCGGGGGGGCGGTGGTCTTC
TRBV28	TRBD1	TRBJ1-3	-	CASSASNRGPSGNTIYF	TGTGCCAGCAGTGCAAGTAATAGGGGGCCCTCTGGAAACACCATATATTTT
TRBV20-1	-	TRBJ1-5	many	CSARVTGEPQHF	TGCAGTGCTAGAGTCACGGGCGAGCCCCAGCATTTT
TRBV7-2	-	TRBJ2-1	many	CASSRDNRGNEQFF	TGTGCCAGCAGTAGAGACAACCGAGGCAATGAGCAGTTCTTC
TRBV19	-	TRBJ1-6	once	CASSTGTLFNSPLHF	TGTGCCAGTAGTACCGGGACCTTATTTAATTCACCCCTCCACTTT
TRBV30	-	TRBJ1-3	few	CAWSSLTTIYF	TGTGCCTGGAGTTCCCTGACCACCATATATTTT
TRBV5-1	-	TRBJ1-1	many	CASSFRDGARGEAFF	TGCGCCAGCAGCTTCCGGGACGGAGCACGGGGTGAAGCTTTCTTT
TRBV7-2	-	TRBJ1-5	many	CASSLESGSNQPQHF	TGTGCCAGCAGCTTAGAGTCCGGGAGCAATCAGCCCCAGCATTTT
TRBV7-8	TRBD1	TRBJ1-1	many	CASSLVAGTGNTEAFF	TGTGCCAGCAGCTTAGTTGCCGGGACAGGGAACACTGAAGCTTTCTTT
TRBV4-3	-	TRBJ1-5	-	CASSQNRVGQPQHF	TGCGCCAGCAGCCAAAACAGGGTCGGTCAGCCCCAGCATTTT
TRBV5-1	-	TRBJ2-3	many	CASSWDADTQYF	TGTGCCAGCAGCTGGGACGCAGATACGCAGTATTTT
TRBV20-1	-	TRBJ1-1	-	CSARDRGHPSNTEAFF	TGCAGTGCTAGAGATCGGGGCCACCCATCGAACACTGAAGCTTTCTTT
TRBV29-1	TRBD2	TRBJ2-7	many	CSVRSGSGEREQYF	TGCAGCGTTAGAAGCGGGAGTGGTGAGAGAGAGCAGTACTTC
TRBV6-2/TRBV6-3	-	TRBJ1-1	medium-sized	CASSTVRNTEAFF	TGTGCCAGCAGTACGGTTCGGAACACTGAAGCTTTCTTT
TRBV5-1	-	TRBJ2-6	few	CASSLQGSSGANVLTF	TGCGCCAGCAGCTTGCAGGGTTCTTCTGGGGCCAACGTCCTGACTTTC